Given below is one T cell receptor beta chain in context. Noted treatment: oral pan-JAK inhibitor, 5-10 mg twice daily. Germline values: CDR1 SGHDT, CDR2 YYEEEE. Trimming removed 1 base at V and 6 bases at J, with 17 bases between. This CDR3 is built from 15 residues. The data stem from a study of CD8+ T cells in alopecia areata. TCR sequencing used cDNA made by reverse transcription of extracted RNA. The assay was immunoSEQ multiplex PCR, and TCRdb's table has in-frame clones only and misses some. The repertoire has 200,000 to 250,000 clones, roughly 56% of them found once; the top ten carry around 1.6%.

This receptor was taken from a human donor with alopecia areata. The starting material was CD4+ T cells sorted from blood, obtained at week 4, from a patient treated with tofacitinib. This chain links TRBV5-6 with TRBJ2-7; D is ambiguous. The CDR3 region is CASSLFGLRVAEQYF. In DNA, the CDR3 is TGTGCCAGCAGCTTGTTCGGGTTACGAGTGGCCGAGCAGTACTTC.